This T cell receptor (beta chain) was captured by sequencing in a study of T cells in pancreatic ductal adenocarcinoma. The study's findings and limits: The resected cohort was biased toward the minority with early-stage disease. Unique clonotypes were roughly 7.2-fold more numerous in blood than in tumor. Blood clonality (around 0.066) did not differ significantly from tumor (about 0.11).

This CDR3 region has 13 residues. Germline-derived CDR1 and CDR2 are LNHDA and SQIVND (reference sequence). The V end lost 9 bases, the J end lost 4 bases, and 13 bases lay between the germline ends. No neoadjuvant therapy was given to the selected pancreatic ductal adenocarcinoma patients before their surgery. Sequencing was performed with immunoSEQ multiplex PCR; in TCRdb, only in-frame clones are kept and a portion is missing. The sample yields around 100,000 clones, over 90% seen once. As for this clone: No antigen is known for it.

This sequence joins TRBV19 and TRBJ1-5, with a possible D match to TRBD1 (6 bases). The receptor was isolated from a human donor with pancreatic ductal adenocarcinoma. The sequenced sample consisted of PBMCs. The CDR3 spells CASAAGTNQPQHF. The CDR3 DNA is TGTGCCAGCGCAGCCGGGACAAATCAGCCCCAGCATTTT.